The present entry profiles one TCR beta chain with its context. Its cognate antigen is unknown. For the second PCR, which ran for about 6 to 11 cycles, a sample-barcoded 5' primer and a J-beta primer mix were used. TCRdb passed the 5' RACE reads through MiXCR, listing each CDR3 protein once. The sample includes 1.5 million to 2 million distinct CDR3 sequences, about 50% of them seen just once. The entry originates in a study of blood T cells in healthy people across ages. General study points: Naive and antigen-experienced cells could not be conclusively compared, given unsorted PBMCs. It was found that TCR beta diversity correlated strongly with the percentage of naive T cells.

Sequencing was performed on blood. This receptor was obtained from a woman aged 40 to 49 in good health.

This CDR3 reads CASSEFSEAYEQYF. CDR3 DNA: TGTGCCAGCAGTGAATTTAGCGAGGCCTACGAGCAGTACTTC. The chain employs TRBV2 and TRBJ2-7; D is perhaps TRBD2 (5 bases). Germline lookup yields CDR1 SNHLY and CDR2 FYNNEI. V was trimmed by 2 bases and J by 2 bases, leaving 10 bases between them. The CDR3 length is 14 residues. The entire variable domain, with the rest obtained from reference TRBV2 and TRBJ2-7, is as follows: EPEVTQTPSHQVTQMGQEVILRCVPISNHLYFYWYRQILGQKVEFLVSFYNNEISEKSEIFDDQFSVERPDGSNFTLKIRSTKLEDSAMYFCASSEFSEAYEQYFGPGTRLTVT.